This T cell receptor (beta chain) was captured in a study of blood T cell repertoires in COVID-19. Study details: There were acute and convalescent COVID-19 samples, and they came from the United States, Italy and Spain. T cells, B-cell-depleted T cells, or PBMCs supplied cDNA or gDNA.

In its sample, this clone was seen a few times. The authors' processing: Reference gene primer amplification yielded estimated nucleated cell counts. Some clones are missing from TCRdb's copy, which holds only in-frame ones; the method was immunoSEQ multiplex PCR. V, J and clone size are taken as reported in that table, and D and trimming were inferred from the DNA itself. Of 50,000 or so clones listed, roughly nine tenths are singletons. The CDR3 covers 16 residues. Germline CDR1 is LGHDT and CDR2 is YNNKEL (reference sequence). V was pared by 2 bases and J by 5 bases, with 18 bases between. V gene TRBV3-1 (or the pseudogene TRBV3-2) combines with J gene TRBJ2-5, with D perhaps TRBD2 (6 bases). The clonotype comes from a human donor in a cohort sampled during active COVID-19. The sequencing input was peripheral blood. In nucleotides, the CDR3 is TGTGCCAGCAGCCAATACGGACGGGACTTTGGGGAGACCCAGTACTTC. This encodes CASSQYGRDFGETQYF.